Each of the 22 T cell receptor beta chains below was sequenced from the same sample in a study of blood T cell dynamics during melanoma immunotherapy. The protocol was immunoSEQ multiplex PCR, while the TCRdb copy is restricted to in-frame clones and leaves out a portion. Of 9,000 to 13,000 clones in the sample, 80% are singletons; the top ten hold approximately 20%. Time point specified: week 3, after first cycle of checkpoint inhibitor. The sample here was blood, taken from a patient treated with checkpoint blockade. The receptors originated from a human donor with melanoma.

In its sample, this clone was seen once. The chain is built from TRBV7-8 and TRBJ1-2; D is possibly TRBD1 (5 bases). Trimming left V 4 bases short and J 5 bases short, with 17 bases between. Germline CDR1 is SGHVS and CDR2 is FQNEAQ. This CDR3 contains 15 residues. CDR3 residues: CASSSLEERGYGYTF. Written as DNA, the CDR3 is TGTGCCAGCAGCTCCCTAGAGGAAAGGGGTTATGGCTACACCTTC.

The chain links TRBV5-8 to TRBJ1-1, with D hard to call. Trimming took 1 base from V and 2 from J, leaving 9 bases between them. Germline CDR1 is SGHTS and CDR2 is YDEGEE. This CDR3 spans 14 amino acids. CDR3: CASSLYRQNTEAFF. The CDR3 DNA reads TGTGCCAGCAGCTTGTATCGACAAAACACTGAAGCTTTCTTT.

The count of this clone is one. This chain connects TRBV5-4 to TRBJ2-2, with 10 bases identical to TRBD1. Germline assignment: CDR1 SGHNT and CDR2 YYREEE (reference sequence). The J segment lost 6 bases and the V segment lost 0 bases, leaving 5 bases of the junction unmatched. The CDR3 has 16 residues. Written as DNA, the CDR3 is TGTGCCAGCAGCTTGGGAACGGACAGGGGGGCCGGGGAGCTGTTTTTT. Residues: CASSLGTDRGAGELFF.

V and J are TRBV2 and TRBJ1-2; D perhaps matches TRBD1 (5 bases). The CDR3 sequence is 13 residues long. Trimming pared 5 bases from V and 7 bases from J, leaving 14 bases between. Germline CDR1 is SNHLY and CDR2 is FYNNEI. Here the CDR3 reads CASSLGESSGYTF. For the CDR3, the DNA is TGTGCCAGCAGTCTAGGGGAATCCTCTGGCTACACCTTC.

This clone has a handful of counts. This sequence joins TRBV4-2 and TRBJ2-2; D unclear. CDR3 size: 14 residues. CDR1 and CDR2 from the germline V gene are LGHNA and YNFKEQ. V was shortened by 0 bases and J by 5 bases, with 7 bases between the two germline ends. The CDR3 loop reads CASSQDMVTGELFF. The CDR3 coding sequence is TGTGCCAGCAGCCAAGATATGGTAACCGGGGAGCTGTTTTTT.

This rearrangement joins TRBV18 to TRBJ2-7; 7 nucleotides line up with TRBD2. This CDR3 has 15 residues. Germline V gene sequence: CDR1 KGHSH, CDR2 LQKENI. V gave up 2 bases and J gave up 3 bases; unmatched junction bases: 7. The CDR3 reads CASSPGGSGFYEQYF. DNA of the CDR3: TGTGCCAGCTCACCAGGCGGGAGTGGGTTCTACGAGCAGTACTTC.

The chain combines TRBV11-2 with TRBJ2-1; perhaps D is TRBD1 or TRBD2 (5 bases each). Trimming took 1 base from V and 6 from J, leaving 19 bases between them. This CDR3 comprises 17 residues. The V gene's germline CDR1 is SGHAT and CDR2 FQNNGV. The CDR3 DNA is TGTGCCAGCAGCTTAGGTGGGTACCGAGTGGGACGCAATGAGCAGTTCTTC. It translates to CASSLGGYRVGRNEQFF.

The V gene is TRBV19, the J gene TRBJ2-4, with 9 bases fitting TRBD1. This CDR3 is 16 amino acids long. Germline CDR1 is LNHDA and CDR2 is SQIVND (reference sequence). The V gene end was trimmed by 5 bases and the J gene end by 5 bases; junction bases not matched to a gene: 10. CDR3 DNA: TGTGCCAGTAGTGACCAGACAGGGGGTTTCGAAAACATTCAGTACTTC. Translation gives CASSDQTGGFENIQYF.

The rearrangement joins TRBV18 to TRBJ1-2, with a possible D match to TRBD1 (5 bases). The length of the CDR3 is 15 residues. The V and J ends lost 3 bases and 5 bases respectively, with 16 bases between them. Germline values: CDR1 KGHSH, CDR2 LQKENI. The CDR3 region has the DNA TGTGCCAGCTCACCCGGCGGGACGGGGGAATATGGCTACACCTTC. Translation gives CASSPGGTGEYGYTF.

The genes are TRBV4-2 and TRBJ1-1, with D unresolved. The CDR3 spans 13 residues. Germline V gene data show CDR1 as LGHNA and CDR2 as YNFKEQ. Trimming removed 5 bases from V and 2 bases from J, with 9 bases in between. For the CDR3, the DNA is TGTGCCAGCAGCTCCGGGCCAAACACTGAAGCTTTCTTT. It yields the protein CASSSGPNTEAFF.

This chain joins TRBV19 and TRBJ2-5; D unclear. Trimming cost V 1 base and J 4 bases, with 4 bases left between them. Germline assignment: CDR1 LNHDA and CDR2 SQIVND (reference sequence). This CDR3 spans 12 amino acids. The CDR3 nucleotides read TGTGCCAGTAGTATAGGACGAGAGACCCAGTACTTC. Amino acid sequence: CASSIGRETQYF.

This clone appeared a few times. The chain is built from TRBV6-1 and TRBJ1-2, with D possibly matching TRBD1 (5 bases). CDR1 is MNHNS and CDR2 is SASEGT in the germline V gene. Trimming pared 1 base from V and 9 bases from J, leaving 9 bases between. The CDR3 is 12 residues long. CDR3 nucleotide sequence: TGTGCCAGCAGTGAAGGAGGGGTAAGCTACACCTTC. This sequence encodes CASSEGGVSYTF.

This clone appeared once. The chain couples TRBV28 to TRBJ2-1; TRBD2 agrees at 12 bases. V lost 6 bases, J lost 7 bases, and 4 bases stayed unmatched. This CDR3 has 14 residues. Per germline, CDR1 MDHEN and CDR2 SYDVKM. The CDR3 DNA is TGTGCCAGCAGGACTAGCGGGAGAGGTAATGAGCAGTTCTTC. Translating it yields CASRTSGRGNEQFF.

The V gene is TRBV10-3, the J gene TRBJ2-7; tentatively, D is TRBD1 (5 bases). The V and J ends lost 6 bases and 2 bases respectively, with 11 bases between them. Germline CDR1 reads ENHRY; CDR2 reads SYGVKD. This CDR3 has 13 amino acids. CDR3: CAIRQDSTYEQYV. CDR3 DNA: TGTGCCATCAGACAAGACAGCACCTACGAGCAGTACGTC.

The chain combines TRBV6-6 with TRBJ1-5; D possibly corresponds to TRBD1 (5 bases). The CDR3 consists of 16 residues. CDR1 is MNHNY, CDR2 SVGAGI, per germline (reference sequence). The germline V and J ends were trimmed by 0 bases and 5 bases, with 14 bases remaining between them. For the CDR3, the DNA is TGTGCCAGCAGTTACTCGATGGGGGGGGTGGATCAGCCCCAGCATTTT. Protein: CASSYSMGGVDQPQHF.

The chain carries TRBV29-1 and TRBJ1-1, with D possibly TRBD1 on 5 matching bases. Germline V gene lookup returns CDR1 SQVTM and CDR2 ANQGSEA. The CDR3 totals 11 residues. The germline V and J ends were trimmed by 7 bases and 8 bases, with 14 bases remaining between them. The chain's CDR3 is CSALMGTEAFF. The CDR3 region has the DNA TGCAGCGCCCTGATGGGGACCGAAGCTTTCTTT.

This sequence joins TRBV28 and TRBJ1-2; D gene unclear. There are 13 residues in the CDR3. Trimming removed 3 bases from V and 4 bases from J, with 9 bases in between. Germline CDR1 reads MDHEN; CDR2 reads SYDVKM. The chain's CDR3 is CASSLQRGYGYTF. Here the CDR3 DNA reads TGTGCCAGCAGTTTGCAGCGAGGCTATGGCTACACCTTC.

In DNA, the CDR3 is TGTGCCAGCAGCCCTGGGGAGGTGTTTGGGGCCAACGTCCTGACTTTC. Protein sequence: CASSPGEVFGANVLTF. The gene calls are TRBV7-9 and TRBJ2-6; perhaps TRBD2 as D (6 bases). V was trimmed by 5 bases and J by 3 bases, leaving 14 bases between them. This CDR3 region has 16 residues. CDR1 SEHNR and CDR2 FQNEAQ come from the germline V gene (reference sequence).

The chain joins TRBV18 to TRBJ1-2; D remains ambiguous. V lost 5 bases to trimming and J lost 7 bases, with 23 bases between them. CDR1 and CDR2 (germline): KGHSH, LQKENI. The CDR3 has 16 amino acids. CDR3 nucleotide sequence: TGTGCCAGCTCATCAGGCCGGGCCCCCCAACTTTCTGGCTACACCTTC. Its protein is CASSSGRAPQLSGYTF.

The V call is TRBV9, the J call TRBJ2-7, with D hard to call. The germline gives CDR1 SGDLS, CDR2 YYNGEE. The CDR3 runs 14 residues. V shed 4 bases and J shed 5 bases, with 16 bases lying between them. CDR3 protein: CASSPQLGRHEQYF. In nucleotides, the CDR3 is TGTGCCAGCAGCCCCCAACTGGGTCGGCACGAGCAGTACTTC.

The rearrangement uses TRBV7-8 and TRBJ1-1; possible D gene TRBD1, 5 bases. Trimming cost V 0 bases and J 5 bases, with 16 bases left between them. The CDR3 covers 16 residues. CDR1 and CDR2 (germline): SGHVS, FQNEAQ. The CDR3: CASSLAWGGPGTEAFF. CDR3 in DNA: TGTGCCAGCAGCTTAGCGTGGGGGGGTCCGGGGACTGAAGCTTTCTTT.

This chain joins TRBV28 and TRBJ1-5; D unclear. This CDR3 comprises 13 residues. Trimming left V 2 bases short and J 7 bases short, with 9 bases between. Germline V lookup: CDR1 MDHEN, CDR2 SYDVKM. The CDR3 DNA reads as TGTGCCAGCAGTTTAAATAGGGAACAGCCCCAGCATTTT. It codes for CASSLNREQPQHF.